Following are 26 T cell receptor beta chains from one sample sequenced in a study of shared clonotypes between healthy human individuals. Assay: immunoSEQ multiplex PCR; the TCRdb copy retains only in-frame clones and omits some. Here the sample spans around 990,000 clones, roughly 77% being singletons. The sequenced sample was memory CD4+ T cells from PBMCs. Specified subset: CD45RA-negative fraction. Receptors were obtained from a man aged 18 to 29 in good health. Some clones in this sample may be carry-over from other donors' samples.

This clone showed up just a few times. The V gene is TRBV11-1, the J gene TRBJ2-3; 8 bases are shared with TRBD1. CDR3 length equals 18 residues. The junction had 13 bases not matched to a gene; V was cut back by 4 bases and J by 1 base. Germline CDR1 reads SGHAT; CDR2 reads FQDESV (reference sequence). The DNA for the CDR3 is TGTGCCAGCAGCTCACATAAGGACAGGGTACACCGCACAGATACGCAGTATTTT. Translated: CASSSHKDRVHRTDTQYF.

The V call is TRBV7-6, the J call TRBJ2-5, with 11 bases that match TRBD1. The CDR3 has 15 residues. With V trimmed by 1 base and J by 6 bases, 4 bases remained unmatched. Germline CDR1 SGHVS, CDR2 FNYEAQ. The CDR3 here is CASSLGTGGAQTQYF. CDR3 in DNA: TGTGCCAGCAGCTTAGGGACAGGGGGCGCACAGACCCAGTACTTC.

The rearrangement uses TRBV5-4 and TRBJ1-4; no reliable D call. The V end was cut by 5 bases, the J end by 4 bases, with 9 bases between. Germline assignment: CDR1 SGHNT and CDR2 YYREEE (reference sequence). The CDR3 runs 13 residues. The CDR3 region is CASSPAVNEKLFF. Written as DNA, the CDR3 is TGTGCCAGCAGTCCTGCCGTTAATGAAAAACTGTTTTTT.

The V call is TRBV2, the J call TRBJ2-7, with TRBD1 identical over 11 bases. The CDR3 runs 14 residues. Trimming cost V 3 bases and J 6 bases; bases outside gene matches: 4. Germline V gives CDR1 SNHLY, CDR2 FYNNEI. In DNA form, the CDR3 reads TGTGCCAGCAGTGATGGGACAGGGGGTTTCGAGCAGTACTTC. It encodes CASSDGTGGFEQYF.

The gene calls are TRBV7-3 and TRBJ2-1; D call uncertain. Germline V gene data show CDR1 as SGHTA and CDR2 as FQGTGA. Between the trimmed V and J ends, which lost 1 base and 1 base, there was a span of 11 bases. The CDR3 sequence is 16 residues long. CDR3 sequence: CASSLIGGNSYNEQFF. In DNA, the CDR3 is TGTGCCAGCAGCTTAATCGGCGGAAATTCCTACAATGAGCAGTTCTTC.

About this clone: Compared with germline, one end of the junction differs, possibly owing to a read error. This chain joins TRBV7-9 and TRBJ1-1; D gene ambiguous. CDR3 size: 15 residues. Germline-derived CDR1 and CDR2 are SEHNR and FQNEAQ (reference sequence). DNA of the CDR3: TGCGCCAGCAGCCAAGTGGGCAGTCACCCCACTGAAGCTTTCTTT. Its protein is CASSQVGSHPTEAFF. The full variable domain, completed using reference TRBV7-9 and TRBJ1-1, is DTGVSQNPRHKITKRGQNVTFRCDPISEHNRLYWYRQTLGQGPEFLTYFQNEAQLEKSRLLSDRFSAERPKGSFSTLEIQRTEQGDSAMYLCASSQVGSHPTEAFFGQGTRLTVV.

The chain employs TRBV28 and TRBJ2-3; 11 nucleotides match TRBD2. This CDR3 region has 16 residues. Germline V gene lookup returns CDR1 MDHEN and CDR2 SYDVKM. The trim removed 6 bases at V and 3 bases at J, leaving 8 bases unmatched. CDR3 sequence: CASSKLTSGRTDTQYF. The CDR3 DNA reads as TGTGCCAGCAGCAAACTTACTAGCGGGAGAACAGATACGCAGTATTTT.

This chain connects TRBV11-2 to TRBJ2-6; D unresolved. The CDR3 is 16 residues long. CDR1 and CDR2 from the germline V gene are SGHAT and FQNNGV. With 2 bases removed from V and 3 bases from J, the gap between germline ends came to 11 bases. This chain's CDR3 is CASSLRRVIGANVLTF. The DNA of the CDR3 is TGTGCCAGCAGCTTAAGACGGGTAATTGGGGCCAACGTCCTGACTTTC.

The chain carries TRBV6-1 and TRBJ2-3, with TRBD2 identical over 7 bases. Germline CDR1 MNHNS, CDR2 SASEGT. The CDR3 runs to 14 residues. The V and J ends lost 7 bases and 0 bases, in that order; junction bases with no gene match: 4. Here the CDR3 DNA reads TGTGCCAGCAAGCGGGGTTCTAGCACAGATACGCAGTATTTT. It is translated as CASKRGSSTDTQYF.

This chain joins TRBV6-1 and TRBJ1-2; TRBD1 matches 10 bases. V lost 3 bases, J lost 8 bases, and 18 bases stayed unmatched. Germline V lookup: CDR1 MNHNS, CDR2 SASEGT. The CDR3 runs 18 residues. Here the CDR3 reads CASSDQEGQGPRKGGYTF. In nucleotides, the CDR3 is TGTGCCAGCAGTGATCAGGAGGGACAGGGGCCGCGAAAGGGGGGCTACACCTTC.

The chain recombines TRBV7-9 with TRBJ2-7; D unclear. The CDR3 is made up of 16 amino acids. The ends were cut back, 3 bases at V and 0 bases at J, with 15 bases in the middle. Looked up from germline, CDR1 is SEHNR and CDR2 is FQNEAQ (reference sequence). CDR3 in amino acids: CASSFAETTRSYEQYF. DNA of the CDR3: TGTGCCAGCAGCTTCGCCGAGACAACTCGCTCCTACGAGCAGTACTTC.

This chain joins TRBV15 and TRBJ2-1; D remains ambiguous. Trimming removed 1 base at V and 9 bases at J, with 13 bases between. CDR1 and CDR2 (germline): LNHNV, YYDKDF (reference sequence). The CDR3 consists of 14 residues. CDR3 amino acids: CATSRAPDASEQFF. DNA for the CDR3: TGTGCCACCAGCAGAGCCCCCGACGCTTCTGAGCAGTTCTTC. The full variable domain, its missing parts supplied by reference TRBV15 and TRBJ2-1, is DAMVIQNPRYQVTQFGKPVTLSCSQTLNHNVMYWYQQKSSQAPKLLFHYYDKDFNNEADTPDNFQSRRPNTSFCFLDIRSPGLGDTAMYLCATSRAPDASEQFFGPGTRLTVL.

Of note for this clone: Within the sample, other DNA sequences also encode this same CDR3. The chain has TRBV5-1 and TRBJ2-5; unclear D gene. This CDR3 has 14 amino acids. Germline CDR1 reads SGHRS; CDR2 reads YFSETQ. Trimming shortened V by 0 bases and J by 1 base, and 7 bases separated the two germline ends. This CDR3 reads CASSLGGTQETQYF. The CDR3 DNA follows: TGCGCCAGCAGCTTGGGCGGTACCCAAGAGACCCAGTACTTC.

This clone showed up just once. The chain recombines TRBV11-2 with TRBJ2-5; D ambiguous. Germline CDR1 reads SGHAT; CDR2 reads FQNNGV. Deletions cut 5 bases from V and 5 bases from J, with 15 bases between. The CDR3 runs 14 residues. CDR3 sequence reads: CASSQGPFPETQYF. DNA for the CDR3: TGTGCCAGCAGCCAAGGTCCGTTCCCGGAGACCCAGTACTTC.

This clone was seen a single time. The V gene is TRBV11-2, the J gene TRBJ2-7, with D perhaps assigned TRBD1 or TRBD2 (5 bases each). V lost 4 bases to trimming and J lost 5 bases, with 15 bases between them. Looked up from germline, CDR1 is SGHAT and CDR2 is FQNNGV. The CDR3 consists of 14 residues. This CDR3 is CASSSTGPPDEQYF. The CDR3 coding sequence is TGTGCCAGCAGCTCGACGGGACCCCCCGACGAGCAGTACTTC.

The gene calls are TRBV10-3 and TRBJ2-3; the D is unclear. The V gene's germline CDR1 is ENHRY and CDR2 SYGVKD. This CDR3 comprises 14 residues. Trimming removed 4 bases from V and 4 bases from J, with 12 bases in between. CDR3 protein: CAISGEKSADTQYF. CDR3 coding DNA: TGTGCCATCAGTGGAGAGAAGTCCGCAGATACGCAGTATTTT.

This clone was counted only a few times. Within the sample, other DNA sequences also encode this same CDR3. The chain carries TRBV28 and TRBJ1-2, with D tentatively TRBD1 (5 bases). Between the trimmed V and J ends, which lost 3 bases and 1 base, there was a span of 6 bases. Germline V gives CDR1 MDHEN, CDR2 SYDVKM. The CDR3 covers 13 residues. The CDR3 coding sequence is TGTGCCAGCAGTTTGGGGGTTAACTATGGCTACACCTTC. This translates into CASSLGVNYGYTF.

The chain has TRBV2 and TRBJ1-2; D unclear. V lost 1 base, J lost 4 bases, and 10 bases lay in between. Germline loops: CDR1 SNHLY, CDR2 FYNNEI. The CDR3 is 14 amino acids. This CDR3 reads CASSEVNTVYGYTF. The CDR3 nucleotides read TGTGCCAGCAGTGAAGTTAACACCGTCTATGGCTACACCTTC.

The chain joins TRBV9 to TRBJ2-7; D call uncertain. The CDR3 contains 16 residues. The V end was cut by 3 bases, the J end by 5 bases, with 21 bases between. Germline-derived CDR1 and CDR2 are SGDLS and YYNGEE. The CDR3 protein is CASSGETGFFANEQYF. CDR3 nucleotides: TGTGCCAGCAGCGGAGAGACGGGCTTCTTTGCTAACGAGCAGTACTTC.

The chain is built from TRBV7-9 and TRBJ2-3, with 11 bases fitting TRBD1. CDR3 length equals 19 residues. Germline V lookup: CDR1 SEHNR, CDR2 FQNEAQ (reference sequence). J lost 1 base, V lost 3 bases, and 12 bases had no gene match. DNA for the CDR3: TGTGCCAGCAGCTTTGGCCGCCGGGACAGGGGGTGGGGCACAGATACGCAGTATTTT. Its translation: CASSFGRRDRGWGTDTQYF.

V gene TRBV28 combines with J gene TRBJ1-2; D is unclear. V was cut by 6 bases and J by 6 bases, with 11 bases left in between. This CDR3 has 12 residues. The germline CDR1 and CDR2 sequences are MDHEN and SYDVKM. CDR3 nucleotide sequence: TGTGCCAGCAGCTTCAAAACCCATGGCTACACCTTC. This translates into CASSFKTHGYTF.

This chain connects TRBV6-1 to TRBJ1-2, with D perhaps TRBD1 (5 bases). Trimming cost V 6 bases and J 7 bases, with 18 bases left between them. Germline V gives CDR1 MNHNS, CDR2 SASEGT. CDR3 size: 14 residues. This chain's CDR3 is CASRSGTVGSGYTF. In DNA form, the CDR3 reads TGTGCCAGCAGATCCGGGACCGTGGGTTCTGGCTACACCTTC.

The chain recombines TRBV28 with TRBJ2-1; D might be TRBD1 (5 bases). Germline V gives CDR1 MDHEN, CDR2 SYDVKM. This CDR3 spans 15 amino acids. Deletions cut 6 bases from V and 3 bases from J, with 15 bases between. CDR3 protein: CASRGQGTFYNEQFF. The CDR3 region has the DNA TGTGCCAGCAGAGGCCAGGGAACCTTCTACAATGAGCAGTTCTTC.

The chain joins TRBV5-6 to TRBJ1-3; D gene uncertain. This CDR3 is built from 14 residues. The V gene's germline CDR1 is SGHDT and CDR2 YYEEEE. V lost 1 base and J 0 bases, leaving 5 bases between the germline ends. CDR3 amino acids: CASSLISSGNTIYF. In DNA, the CDR3 is TGTGCCAGCAGCTTGATCAGCTCTGGAAACACCATATATTTT.

The genes are TRBV18 and TRBJ1-1; D is uncertain. V was shortened by 3 bases and J by 4 bases, with 6 bases between the two germline ends. Germline CDR1 and CDR2: KGHSH and LQKENI. The CDR3 has 12 residues. In DNA form, the CDR3 reads TGTGCCAGCTCACCTGTTCCCACTGAAGCTTTCTTT. Amino acids: CASSPVPTEAFF.

V usage is TRBV4-1 and J usage is TRBJ2-3; 8 bases are a match to TRBD2. The CDR3 loop spans 18 amino acids. Trimming took 0 bases from V and 2 from J; bases not matched to a gene: 10. CDR1 is MGHRA, CDR2 YSYEKL, per germline. CDR3 coding DNA: TGCGCCAGCAGCCAAGAAGGCGGGAGCGGGAGATACACAGATACGCAGTATTTT. It specifies CASSQEGGSGRYTDTQYF.